The next 16 T cell receptor beta chains were all read from a single sample in a study of metastatic and nonmetastatic thyroid tumors (dated by TCRdb to 2020 to 2021). Library prep was done by PCR. The sample was run on an Illumina HiSeq 4000. TCRdb redid the processing of the public reads, applying fastp at Q25 and MiXCR, and retained in-frame beta chains. The sample data list roughly 15,000 clones, and 32% of these were observed just once. The ten top clones hold under 30% of the sample. Before undergoing thyroid surgery, none of the patients had been given any kind of treatment. The specimen sequenced was tumor tissue. These receptors all stem from a female donor with papillary thyroid cancer or a benign thyroid nodule (not recorded which). Some clones in this sample may be carry-over from other donors' samples.

This clone is categorized as medium-sized. The chain uses TRBV11-3 and TRBJ2-2, with D possibly called TRBD1 or TRBD2 (5 bases each). The CDR3 is 15 residues long. Trimming removed 5 bases from V and 3 bases from J, with 13 bases in between. Germline V lookup: CDR1 SGHNT, CDR2 YENEEA. CDR3 amino acids: CASSHLRGDTGELFF. CDR3 DNA sequence: TGTGCCAGCAGCCACTTGAGGGGCGACACCGGGGAGCTGTTTTTT.

The genes are TRBV11-1 and TRBJ2-1; 14 bases align to TRBD2. This CDR3 comprises 17 residues. Germline V gene lookup returns CDR1 SGHAT and CDR2 FQDESV (reference sequence). The V and J ends lost 5 bases and 8 bases, in that order; junction bases with no gene match: 11. The CDR3 bases are TGTGCCAGCAGCCCCAGACTAGCGGGGGGGCCGGGCGATGAGCAGTTCTTC. Residues: CASSPRLAGGPGDEQFF.

This clone has more than one count but fewer than ten. One end of the junction varies from germline; a read error may be responsible. The rearrangement joins TRBV2 to TRBJ1-2; no reliable D call. This CDR3 has 13 residues. The germline V gene has CDR1 SNHLY and CDR2 FYNNEI. CDR3 sequence: CASSEVSNYGHTF. Written as DNA, the CDR3 is TGTGCCAGCAGTGAGGTATCTAACTATGGCCACACCTTC.

As concerns this clone: At one of its ends the junction is not consistent with the germline gene, which may arise from a read error. The chain couples TRBV5-6 to TRBJ1-2, with D unclear. Germline assignment: CDR1 SGHDT and CDR2 YYEEEE. The CDR3 is 14 residues long. The CDR3 DNA is TGTTCCAGCATCCTTGGTGGGAGTAACTATGGCTACACCTTC. Translated, it gives CSSILGGSNYGYTF.

There are many counts of this clone. A much larger clone lies one base from this, so it may be a read error. The gene calls are TRBV18 and TRBJ1-4, with 9 bases identical to TRBD1. V shed 3 bases, J shed 8 bases, and the junction held 7 bases outside the gene matches. Germline-derived CDR1 and CDR2 are KGHSH and LQKENI. This CDR3 is built from 15 residues. The CDR3 DNA sequence: TGTGCCAGCTCACCGACAGGGGGAGAAGGGGAAAAACTGTTTTTT. Its translation is CASSPTGGEGEKLFF.

This clone has a count of ten or more. The chain joins TRBV20-1 to TRBJ1-1; D gene unclear. Deletions cut 0 bases from V and 2 bases from J, with 4 bases between. The CDR3 extends over 12 amino acids. Germline CDR1 is DFQATT and CDR2 is SNEGSKA (reference sequence). In DNA, the CDR3 is TGCAGTGCTAGAGATGTCAACACTGAAGCTTTCTTT. This translates into CSARDVNTEAFF.

This clone has a handful of counts. This specimen includes other DNA sequences encoding the same CDR3. V is TRBV12-3 or TRBV12-4 and J is TRBJ1-1; weak D call: TRBD1 (5 bases). This CDR3 is built from 12 residues. The V end was cut by 0 bases, the J end by 14 bases, with 13 bases between. The CDR3 spells CASSLAGDSAFF. The CDR3, as DNA: TGTGCCAGCAGTTTAGCGGGTGACAGTGCCTTCTTT.

This sequence joins TRBV5-1 and TRBJ1-3; possibly TRBD1 for D (5 bases). V was clipped by 4 bases and J by 4 bases, with 15 bases between them. The V gene's germline CDR1 is SGHRS and CDR2 YFSETQ. The CDR3 consists of 15 residues. The CDR3 loop reads CASSATQGLGNTIYF. CDR3 in DNA: TGCGCCAGCAGCGCTACGCAGGGTCTCGGAAACACCATATATTTT.

This clone counts as medium-sized (0.01 to 0.1%). The chain employs TRBV12-3 or TRBV12-4 and TRBJ2-1; TRBD1 aligns across 8 bases. The CDR3 extends over 15 amino acids. Trimming took 2 bases from V and 10 from J; bases not matched to a gene: 10. The CDR3 reads CASSLLARYRGEQFF. In DNA, the CDR3 is TGTGCCAGCAGTTTACTCGCCCGTTACAGGGGGGAGCAGTTCTTC.

Of note for this clone: The junction and the germline gene differ at one end; a read error may be behind it. The CDR3 coding sequence is TGTGCCAGCAGTGGACTCTCCTACGAGCGGTACTTC. Its translation is CASSGLSYERYF. V is TRBV3-1 and J is TRBJ2-7, with D perhaps matching TRBD2 (5 bases). Per the germline V gene, CDR1 is LGHDT and CDR2 is YNNKEL (reference sequence). The CDR3 extends over 12 amino acids.

This clone was recorded at least ten times. The J gene is TRBJ2-1, the V gene TRBV18; D assignment may be TRBD1 or TRBD2 (5 bases each). Germline V gene lookup returns CDR1 KGHSH and CDR2 LQKENI. V dropped 6 bases and J dropped 4 bases, with 13 bases sitting between them. The CDR3 totals 14 residues. The DNA for the CDR3 is TGTGCCAGCTCTCCAAGGGACGTTTACAATGAGCAGTTCTTC. Translating gives CASSPRDVYNEQFF.

The chain carries TRBV20-1 and TRBJ1-5, with D possibly being TRBD1 (5 bases). CDR1 DFQATT and CDR2 SNEGSKA come from the germline V gene (reference sequence). The CDR3 contains 15 residues. Trimming stripped 1 base from V and 3 bases from J, with 13 bases between. The CDR3 region is CSARVGQLLNQPQHF. The DNA of the CDR3 is TGCAGTGCTAGAGTGGGGCAGCTACTCAATCAGCCCCAGCATTTT.

This clone was counted only a few times. One junction end does not reproduce the germline sequence, and a read error may be involved. This same CDR3 is encoded by further DNA sequences in the sample. The V call is TRBV28, the J call TRBJ2-3; TRBD2 matches at 9 bases. There are 17 residues in the CDR3. Germline V gene data show CDR1 as MDHEN and CDR2 as SYDVKM. The CDR3 DNA reads as TGTGCCAGCAGCCTATTAACTAGCGGGCAAATCACAGATACGCAATATTTT. It is translated as CASSLLTSGQITDTQYF.

This clone is judged medium-sized (0.01 to 0.1%). Additional DNA sequences in this sample encode the identical CDR3. The chain combines TRBV5-4 with TRBJ1-2, with TRBD1 matching over 8 bases. The CDR3 covers 14 residues. Germline CDR1 reads SGHNT; CDR2 reads YYREEE (reference sequence). Trimming at V came to 0 bases and at J to 5 bases, leaving 3 bases not matched to a gene. Here the CDR3 reads CASSLAQGGYGYTF. CDR3 bases: TGTGCCAGCAGCTTGGCACAGGGGGGATATGGCTACACCTTC.

Only one count was recorded for this clone. The V and J genes are TRBV9 and TRBJ2-1; D uncertain. The V gene lost 0 bases and the J gene lost 8 bases, with 12 bases spanning the gap. Germline V gene data show CDR1 as SGDLS and CDR2 as YYNGEE. This CDR3 contains 14 residues. CDR3 bases: TGTGCCAGCAGCGTAGAGTGGGGTCGCGATGAGCAGTTCTTC. Amino acid sequence: CASSVEWGRDEQFF.

This clone was counted only a few times. The rearrangement joins TRBV12-3 or TRBV12-4 to TRBJ2-3; no definite D call. CDR3 size: 12 residues. With 10 bases removed from V and 2 bases from J, the gap between germline ends came to 10 bases. The CDR3: CATSPPTDTQYF. CDR3 sequence (DNA): TGTGCCACCAGCCCCCCCACAGATACGCAGTATTTT.